The 24 T cell receptor beta chains listed next were all sequenced from one sample in a study of CD8 T cells in ankylosing spondylitis. In TCRdb, the 5' RACE reads were re-called with MiXCR into one record per CDR3 protein. The data hold around 340,000 distinct CDR3 sequences, with over 12% observed a single time. What was sequenced was blood, either unsorted or a sorted T cell fraction (not recorded which). The receptors derive from a male donor with ankylosing spondylitis or in good health (not recorded which).

This clonotype was seen a handful of times. The rearrangement joins TRBV5-1 to TRBJ2-1; D unclear. The V end lost 0 bases, the J end lost 5 bases, and 12 bases lay between the germline ends. This CDR3 contains 15 residues. Germline V gives CDR1 SGHRS, CDR2 YFSETQ. CDR3 DNA: TGCGCCAGCAGCTTGGCCTCCCGGGTGAACAATGAGCAGTTCTTC. Amino acids: CASSLASRVNNEQFF.

The chain links TRBV5-1 to TRBJ2-5, with D maybe TRBD2 (5 bases). The CDR3 has 14 residues. The ends were cut back, 1 base at V and 5 bases at J, with 12 bases in the middle. Germline V gene sequence: CDR1 SGHRS, CDR2 YFSETQ. The CDR3 nucleotides are TGCGCCAGCAGCTTGCCCGGAGGAAGGGAGACCCAGTACTTC. Translating it yields CASSLPGGRETQYF. Using reference TRBV5-1 and TRBJ2-5 for the parts outside the CDR3, the full variable domain is KAGVTQTPRYLIKTRGQQVTLSCSPISGHRSVSWYQQTPGQGLQFLFEYFSETQRNKGNFPGRFSGRQFSNSRSEMNVSTLELGDSALYLCASSLPGGRETQYFGPGTRLLVL.

This clonotype has a count of ten or more. V is TRBV29-1 and J is TRBJ2-2; 8 nucleotides match TRBD1. Germline V gene data show CDR1 as SQVTM and CDR2 as ANQGSEA. The CDR3 totals 15 residues. With 5 bases clipped from V and 5 bases from J, the junction kept 10 bases outside the gene matches. CDR3 sequence: CSVRSSRGLTGELFF. In DNA, the CDR3 is TGCAGCGTTCGGAGTTCCAGGGGGCTGACCGGGGAGCTGTTTTTT.

In its sample, this clonotype was seen a few times. The chain employs TRBV20-1 and TRBJ2-7; TRBD2 aligns across 12 bases. Trimming took 6 bases from V and 6 from J; bases not matched to a gene: 6. Germline V gene data show CDR1 as DFQATT and CDR2 as SNEGSKA (reference sequence). The CDR3 covers 13 residues. The CDR3 sequence: CSASSGGEGEQYF. The CDR3, as DNA: TGCAGTGCCTCTAGCGGGGGGGAGGGCGAGCAGTACTTC.

In DNA form, the CDR3 reads TGTGCCAGCAGCTTAGAACGGGGGGGAGGCACTGAAGCTTTCTTT. Translation: CASSLERGGGTEAFF. The chain couples TRBV11-2 to TRBJ1-1; D is possibly TRBD1 (5 bases). CDR1 SGHAT and CDR2 FQNNGV come from the germline V gene. V lost 0 bases and J 4 bases, leaving 12 bases between the germline ends. The CDR3 has 15 residues.

Only a few counts were recorded for this clonotype. The chain has TRBV29-1 and TRBJ2-5; D is ambiguous. The CDR3 has 11 residues. The germline V gene has CDR1 SQVTM and CDR2 ANQGSEA. V was cut by 6 bases and J by 1 base, with 6 bases left in between. CDR3 coding DNA: TGCAGCGTCGCCTCCCAAGAGACCCAGTACTTC. It translates to CSVASQETQYF.

This clonotype was seen many times. V is TRBV10-3 and J is TRBJ2-3, with D perhaps matching TRBD2 (6 bases). Germline V lookup: CDR1 ENHRY, CDR2 SYGVKD. The CDR3 totals 16 residues. Trimming shortened V by 4 bases and J by 0 bases, and 14 bases separated the two germline ends. As DNA, the CDR3 is TGTGCCATCAGTGTTCCGGGAGCCTTTAGCACAGATACGCAGTATTTT. Amino acid sequence: CAISVPGAFSTDTQYF.

V usage is TRBV4-1 and J usage is TRBJ1-1; the D is unclear. Trimming left V 8 bases short and J 0 bases short, with 13 bases between. This CDR3 has 14 amino acids. Germline-derived CDR1 and CDR2 are MGHRA and YSYEKL. The CDR3 bases are TGCGCCAGCCTTCCTGACGGGGTGAACACTGAAGCTTTCTTT. This encodes CASLPDGVNTEAFF.

The chain uses TRBV18 and TRBJ1-1; 10 positions match TRBD1. CDR3 size: 17 residues. J was trimmed by 1 base and V by 4 bases; bases with no gene match: 9. From germline, CDR1 is KGHSH and CDR2 LQKENI. The CDR3 region is CASSLQTGTGANTEAFF. The CDR3 nucleotides read TGTGCCAGCTCACTACAGACCGGGACAGGGGCGAACACTGAAGCTTTCTTT.

This clonotype was seen ten or more times. This chain links TRBV12-3 or TRBV12-4 with TRBJ1-4; possible D gene TRBD1, 6 bases. The CDR3 extends over 12 amino acids. Between the trimmed V and J ends, which lost 6 bases and 10 bases, there was a span of 12 bases. The CDR3 here is CASSPQGVKLFF. In DNA form, the CDR3 reads TGTGCCAGCAGCCCACAGGGTGTAAAACTGTTTTTT.

This rearrangement joins TRBV7-2 to TRBJ1-4, with TRBD1 matching 8 bases. CDR1 is SGHTA and CDR2 is FQGNSA in the germline V gene. V was pared by 5 bases and J by 6 bases, with 5 bases of the junction left unmatched. The length of the CDR3 is 14 residues. The CDR3 sequence is CASSRGTGDEKLFF. CDR3 in DNA: TGTGCCAGCAGCCGTGGGACAGGAGATGAAAAACTGTTTTTT.

This clonotype appeared a few times. The rearrangement uses TRBV3-1 and TRBJ2-7; possible D gene TRBD2, 5 bases. Germline V gene sequence: CDR1 LGHDT, CDR2 YNNKEL (reference sequence). V lost 0 bases and J 6 bases, leaving 12 bases between the germline ends. CDR3 size: 14 residues. The CDR3 sequence is CASSQDLRDLEQYF. CDR3 nucleotides: TGTGCCAGCAGCCAAGATCTGAGGGATCTCGAGCAGTACTTC.

The J gene is TRBJ2-3, the V gene TRBV15, with D possibly matching TRBD2 (5 bases). V lost 3 bases and J lost 5, with 12 bases in between. The CDR3 extends over 14 amino acids. Germline values: CDR1 LNHNV, CDR2 YYDKDF (reference sequence). The DNA of the CDR3 is TGTGCCACCAGCAGTAGACTAACCGGAGATACGCAGTATTTT. This sequence encodes CATSSRLTGDTQYF.

This clonotype was detected a few times. CDR3 nucleotides: TGTGCCAGCAGCGTAGCTACGACTAGCGGACAAGAGACCCAGTACTTC. Protein: CASSVATTSGQETQYF. The rearrangement links TRBV9 to TRBJ2-5; 9 bases are shared with TRBD2. V shed 0 bases and J 2 bases; nucleotides not matched to a gene: 5. Germline CDR1 reads SGDLS; CDR2 reads YYNGEE. The CDR3 is 16 amino acids. Full variable domain (remainder filled in from reference TRBV9 and TRBJ2-5): DSGVTQTPKHLITATGQRVTLRCSPRSGDLSVYWYQQSLDQGLQFLIQYYNGEERAKGNILERFSAQQFPDLHSELNLSSLELGDSALYFCASSVATTSGQETQYFGPGTRLLVL.

V and J are TRBV19 and TRBJ1-5, with TRBD1 matching over 7 bases. The CDR3 totals 15 residues. Germline CDR1 LNHDA, CDR2 SQIVND (reference sequence). V was pared by 10 bases and J by 2 bases, with 11 bases of the junction left unmatched. The CDR3 loop reads CATAWRGTGNQPQHF. Here the CDR3 DNA reads TGTGCCACCGCTTGGCGGGGGACAGGCAATCAGCCCCAGCATTTT.

This clonotype was seen ten or more times. The CDR3 here is CASTYRNTEAFF. DNA of the CDR3: TGTGCCAGCACATACAGGAACACTGAAGCTTTCTTT. The chain couples TRBV12-3 or TRBV12-4 to TRBJ1-1, with D hard to call. Trimming left V 7 bases short and J 1 base short, with 7 bases between. The CDR3 is 12 residues long.

V usage is TRBV12-3 or TRBV12-4 and J usage is TRBJ2-7, with D perhaps TRBD2 (5 bases). The CDR3 consists of 14 residues. V was trimmed by 3 bases and J by 0 bases, leaving 9 bases between them. The DNA for the CDR3 is TGTGCCAGCAGTTTCGGAGGCTTCTCCTACGAGCAGTACTTC. Translation gives CASSFGGFSYEQYF.

The gene calls are TRBV20-1 and TRBJ1-4; unclear D gene. From germline, CDR1 is DFQATT and CDR2 SNEGSKA (reference sequence). This CDR3 region has 13 residues. Deletions cut 5 bases from V and 0 bases from J, with 7 bases between. The DNA for the CDR3 is TGCAGTGCTCCATATACAACTAATGAAAAACTGTTTTTT. It translates to CSAPYTTNEKLFF.

The CDR3 protein is CASGLDRYNEQFF. CDR3 DNA sequence: TGTGCCAGCGGCCTGGACAGATACAATGAGCAGTTCTTC. The V call is TRBV2, the J call TRBJ2-1; maybe TRBD1 (6 bases). Germline CDR1 reads SNHLY; CDR2 reads FYNNEI. V gave up 8 bases and J gave up 4 bases, with 12 bases separating them. CDR3 length: 13 amino acids.

The sample holds a few counts of this clonotype. The chain is built from TRBV6-2 or TRBV6-3 and TRBJ2-1; 9 nucleotides line up with TRBD2. Germline V CDR1 and CDR2: MNHEY, SVGEGT. The CDR3 loop spans 18 amino acids. Losses at the gene ends were 0 bases for V and 0 bases for J; bases not matched to a gene: 6. As DNA, the CDR3 is TGTGCCAGCAGTTACTCGGTAGCGGGAGATAACTCCTACAATGAGCAGTTCTTC. It codes for CASSYSVAGDNSYNEQFF.

This clonotype has a handful of counts. The chain recombines TRBV7-8 with TRBJ1-5; D unclear. V shed 2 bases and J shed 4 bases, with 9 bases lying between them. This CDR3 contains 14 residues. Germline V gives CDR1 SGHVS, CDR2 FQNEAQ. CDR3 in DNA: TGTGCCAGCAGCTTATCGGAGCAAAATCAGCCCCAGCATTTT. This encodes CASSLSEQNQPQHF.

There are many counts of this clonotype. The chain carries TRBV5-1 and TRBJ2-3; D possibly matches TRBD1 or TRBD2 (5 bases each). V was cut by 3 bases and J by 0 bases, with 11 bases left in between. Germline V gives CDR1 SGHRS, CDR2 YFSETQ. The CDR3 runs 15 residues. CDR3 sequence reads: CASSSGTPSTDTQYF. The DNA for the CDR3 is TGCGCCAGCAGCTCCGGGACCCCTAGCACAGATACGCAGTATTTT. The full variable domain, its missing parts supplied by reference TRBV5-1 and TRBJ2-3, is KAGVTQTPRYLIKTRGQQVTLSCSPISGHRSVSWYQQTPGQGLQFLFEYFSETQRNKGNFPGRFSGRQFSNSRSEMNVSTLELGDSALYLCASSSGTPSTDTQYFGPGTRLTVL.

The J gene is TRBJ1-3, the V gene TRBV20-1; D unclear. Trimming left V 2 bases short and J 0 bases short, with 8 bases between. Germline V gene data show CDR1 as DFQATT and CDR2 as SNEGSKA (reference sequence). This CDR3 region has 14 residues. As DNA, the CDR3 is TGCAGTGCTAGAAGTACGAACTCTGGAAACACCATATATTTT. It is translated as CSARSTNSGNTIYF.

V gene TRBV11-2 combines with J gene TRBJ1-6; TRBD1 is a possible D gene (5 bases). Germline lookup yields CDR1 SGHAT and CDR2 FQNNGV. The CDR3 spans 13 residues. Trimming took off 2 bases at V and 13 bases at J, with 12 bases between the two ends. The CDR3 loop reads CASSLQGLFPLHF. The CDR3 coding sequence is TGTGCCAGCAGCTTACAGGGCCTATTCCCCCTCCACTTT.